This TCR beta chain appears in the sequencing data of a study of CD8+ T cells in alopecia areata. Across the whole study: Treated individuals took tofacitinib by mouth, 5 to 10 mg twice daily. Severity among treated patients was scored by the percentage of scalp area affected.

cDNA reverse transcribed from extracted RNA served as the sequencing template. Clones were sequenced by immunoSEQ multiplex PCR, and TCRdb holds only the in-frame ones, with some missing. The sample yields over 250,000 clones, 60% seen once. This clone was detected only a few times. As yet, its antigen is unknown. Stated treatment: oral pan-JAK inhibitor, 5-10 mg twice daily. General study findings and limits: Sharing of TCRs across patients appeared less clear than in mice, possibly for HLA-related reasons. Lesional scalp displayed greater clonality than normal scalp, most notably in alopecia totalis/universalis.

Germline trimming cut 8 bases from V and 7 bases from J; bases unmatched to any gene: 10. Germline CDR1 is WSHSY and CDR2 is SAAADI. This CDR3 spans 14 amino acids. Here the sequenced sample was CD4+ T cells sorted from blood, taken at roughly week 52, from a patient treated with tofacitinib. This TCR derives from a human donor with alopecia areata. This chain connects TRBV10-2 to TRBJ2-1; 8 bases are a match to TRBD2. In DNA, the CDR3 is TGCGCCAGCGGTAACGGGGGGGCTAAAAATGAGCAGTTCTTC. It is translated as CASGNGGAKNEQFF.